The sequence of this T cell receptor (beta chain) was determined in a study of blood T cell repertoires in COVID-19. In the original processing: Researchers report that nucleated cell counts were estimated from reference gene primer amplification. Profiled with immunoSEQ multiplex PCR; TCRdb holds only in-frame clones, not every one. V, J and clone size were drawn from that table, and D and trimming were deduced from the DNA. The sample contains 250,000 to 350,000 clones, 70% to 85% of which appear only once. Germline-derived CDR1 and CDR2 are GTSNPN and SVGIG (reference sequence). The CDR3 runs to 13 residues. V lost 8 bases, J lost 3 bases, and 4 bases stayed unmatched.

The receptor's source is a human donor with COVID-19, enrolled during active disease. The donor label of this sample is uncertain. The chain joins TRBV30 to TRBJ2-3; 11 bases are shared with TRBD1. The sequenced sample was peripheral blood. CDR3: CAHRDRGTDTQYF. The DNA for the CDR3 is TGTGCCCACCGGGACAGGGGGACAGATACGCAGTATTTT. The variable domain in full, with the rest retrieved from reference TRBV30 and TRBJ2-3, is SQTIHQWPATLVQPVGSPLSLECTVEGTSNPNLYWYRQAAGRGLQLLFYSVGIGQISSEVPQNLSASRPQDRQFILSSKKLLLSDSGFYLCAHRDRGTDTQYFGPGTRLTVL.